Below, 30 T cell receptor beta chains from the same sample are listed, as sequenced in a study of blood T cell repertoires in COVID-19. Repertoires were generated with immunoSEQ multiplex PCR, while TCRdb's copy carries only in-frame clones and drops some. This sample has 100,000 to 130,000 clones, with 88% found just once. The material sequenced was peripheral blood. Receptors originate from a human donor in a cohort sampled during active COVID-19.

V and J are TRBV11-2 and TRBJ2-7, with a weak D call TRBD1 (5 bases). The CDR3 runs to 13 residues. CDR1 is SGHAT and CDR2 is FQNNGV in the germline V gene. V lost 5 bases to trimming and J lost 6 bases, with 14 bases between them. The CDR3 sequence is CASSPTASSEQYF. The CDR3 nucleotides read TGTGCCAGCAGCCCGACAGCCTCTAGCGAGCAGTACTTC.

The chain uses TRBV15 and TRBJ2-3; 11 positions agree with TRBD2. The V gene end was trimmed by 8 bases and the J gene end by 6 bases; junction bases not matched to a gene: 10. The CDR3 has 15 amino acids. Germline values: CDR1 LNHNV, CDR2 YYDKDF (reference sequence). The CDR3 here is CATLPTSGTGDTQYF. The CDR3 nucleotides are TGTGCCACCCTCCCGACTAGCGGGACGGGGGATACGCAGTATTTT.

The CDR3 region has the DNA TGTGCCAGCAGTTCCACTTACTCCTACGAGCAGTACTTC. Its translation is CASSSTYSYEQYF. The chain couples TRBV6-2 or TRBV6-3 to TRBJ2-7, with D unresolved. Trimming took off 4 bases at V and 0 bases at J, with 7 bases between the two ends. Germline V gene lookup returns CDR1 MNHEY and CDR2 SVGEGT. The CDR3 consists of 13 residues.

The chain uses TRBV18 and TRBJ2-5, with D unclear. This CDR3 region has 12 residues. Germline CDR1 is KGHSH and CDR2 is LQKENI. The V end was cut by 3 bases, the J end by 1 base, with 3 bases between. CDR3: CASSPGQETQYF. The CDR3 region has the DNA TGTGCCAGCTCACCCGGCCAAGAGACCCAGTACTTC. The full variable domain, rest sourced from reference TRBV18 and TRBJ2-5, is NAGVMQNPRHLVRRRGQEARLRCSPMKGHSHVYWYRQLPEEGLKFMVYLQKENIIDESGMPKERFSAEFPKEGPSILRIQQVVRGDSAAYFCASSPGQETQYFGPGTRLLVL.

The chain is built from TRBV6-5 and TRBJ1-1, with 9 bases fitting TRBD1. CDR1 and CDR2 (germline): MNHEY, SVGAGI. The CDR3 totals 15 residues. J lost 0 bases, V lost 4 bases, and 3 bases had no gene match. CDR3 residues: CASSLRTGVNTEAFF. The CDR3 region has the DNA TGTGCCAGCAGTTTACGGACAGGGGTGAACACTGAAGCTTTCTTT.

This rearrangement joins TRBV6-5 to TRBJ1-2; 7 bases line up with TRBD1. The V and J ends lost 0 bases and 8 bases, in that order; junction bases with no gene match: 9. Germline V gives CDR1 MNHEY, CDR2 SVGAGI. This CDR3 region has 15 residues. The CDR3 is CASSYSLIDREGYTF. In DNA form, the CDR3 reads TGTGCCAGCAGTTACTCCCTTATTGACAGGGAGGGCTACACCTTC.

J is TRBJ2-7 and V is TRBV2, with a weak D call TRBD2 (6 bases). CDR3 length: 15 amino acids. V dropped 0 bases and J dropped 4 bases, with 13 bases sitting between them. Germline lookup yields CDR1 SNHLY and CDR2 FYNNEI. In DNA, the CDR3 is TGTGCCAGCAGTGAAGCGCTTGGGGGGATGTACGAGCAGTACTTC. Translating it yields CASSEALGGMYEQYF.

As DNA, the CDR3 is TGTGCCAGCAGCCAATTTAGCGGGGTCACCACACGTTACGAGCAGTACTTC. This sequence encodes CASSQFSGVTTRYEQYF. The chain links TRBV4-2 to TRBJ2-7; 8 nucleotides align to TRBD2. Germline values: CDR1 LGHNA, CDR2 YNFKEQ. The V segment lost 2 bases and the J segment 4 bases; nucleotides outside the gene matches: 13. CDR3 size: 17 residues.

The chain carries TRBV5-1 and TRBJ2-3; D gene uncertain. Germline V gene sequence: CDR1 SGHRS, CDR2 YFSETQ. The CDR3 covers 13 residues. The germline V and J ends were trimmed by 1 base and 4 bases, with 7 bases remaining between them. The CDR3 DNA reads TGCGCCAGCAGCTTGTACATGCCAGATACGCAGTATTTT. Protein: CASSLYMPDTQYF.

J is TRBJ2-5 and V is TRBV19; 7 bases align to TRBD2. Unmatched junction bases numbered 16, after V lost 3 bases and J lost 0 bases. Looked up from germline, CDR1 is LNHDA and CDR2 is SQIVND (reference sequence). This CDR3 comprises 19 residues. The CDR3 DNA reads TGTGCCAGTAGTATCTCCCCTCAACTAGCGCGAAAACACCAAGAGACCCAGTACTTC. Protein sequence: CASSISPQLARKHQETQYF.

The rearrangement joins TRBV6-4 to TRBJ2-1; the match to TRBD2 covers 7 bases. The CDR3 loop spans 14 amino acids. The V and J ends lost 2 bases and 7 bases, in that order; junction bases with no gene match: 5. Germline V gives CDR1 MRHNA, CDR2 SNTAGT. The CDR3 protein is CASSDLGGSNEQFF. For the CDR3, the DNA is TGTGCCAGCAGTGACCTTGGCGGGAGTAATGAGCAGTTCTTC.

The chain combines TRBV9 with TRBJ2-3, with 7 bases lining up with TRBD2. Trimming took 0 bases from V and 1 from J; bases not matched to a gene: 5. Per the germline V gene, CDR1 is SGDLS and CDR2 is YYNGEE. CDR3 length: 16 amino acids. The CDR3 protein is CASSVVAGRGTDTQYF. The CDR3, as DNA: TGTGCCAGCAGCGTAGTGGCGGGGAGGGGCACAGATACGCAGTATTTT. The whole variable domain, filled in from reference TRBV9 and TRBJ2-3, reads DSGVTQTPKHLITATGQRVTLRCSPRSGDLSVYWYQQSLDQGLQFLIQYYNGEERAKGNILERFSAQQFPDLHSELNLSSLELGDSALYFCASSVVAGRGTDTQYFGPGTRLTVL.

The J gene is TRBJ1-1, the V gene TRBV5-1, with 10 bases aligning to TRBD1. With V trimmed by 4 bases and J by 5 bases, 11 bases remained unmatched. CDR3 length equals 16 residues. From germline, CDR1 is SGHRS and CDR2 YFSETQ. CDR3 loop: CASSPLTGGGLTEAFF. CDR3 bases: TGCGCCAGCAGCCCACTGACAGGGGGCGGCCTGACTGAAGCTTTCTTT.

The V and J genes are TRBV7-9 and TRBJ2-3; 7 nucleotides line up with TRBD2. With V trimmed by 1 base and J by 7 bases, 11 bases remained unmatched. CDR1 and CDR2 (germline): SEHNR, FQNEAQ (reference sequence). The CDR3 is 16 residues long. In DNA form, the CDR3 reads TGTGCCAGCAGCTTAGAGCGATTGGGGCGGGGGAATACGCAGTATTTT. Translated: CASSLERLGRGNTQYF.

CDR3 sequence: CASSDQGPSGYTF. In nucleotides, the CDR3 is TGCGCCAGCAGTGATCAGGGGCCTTCCGGCTACACCTTC. The chain employs TRBV10-2 and TRBJ1-2; D is possibly TRBD1 (6 bases). This CDR3 has 13 amino acids. Deletions cut 3 bases from V and 8 bases from J, with 13 bases between. CDR1 and CDR2 from the germline V gene are WSHSY and SAAADI.

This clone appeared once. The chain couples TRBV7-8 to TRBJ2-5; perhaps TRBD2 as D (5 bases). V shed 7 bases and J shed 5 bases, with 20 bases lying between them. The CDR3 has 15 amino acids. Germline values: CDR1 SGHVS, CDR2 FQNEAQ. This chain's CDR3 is CASTQVVEAGETQYF. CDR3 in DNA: TGTGCCAGCACTCAAGTGGTGGAGGCCGGGGAGACCCAGTACTTC.

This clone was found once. The DNA for the CDR3 is TGCGCCAGCAGCCTTGGACAGGGGCAGGATGAAGCTTTCTTT. It yields the protein CASSLGQGQDEAFF. The chain carries TRBV5-1 and TRBJ1-1; 9 bases are shared with TRBD1. The germline V gene has CDR1 SGHRS and CDR2 YFSETQ. Unmatched junction bases numbered 8, after V lost 4 bases and J lost 7 bases. The CDR3 sequence is 14 residues long. The full variable domain, completed using reference TRBV5-1 and TRBJ1-1, is KAGVTQTPRYLIKTRGQQVTLSCSPISGHRSVSWYQQTPGQGLQFLFEYFSETQRNKGNFPGRFSGRQFSNSRSEMNVSTLELGDSALYLCASSLGQGQDEAFFGQGTRLTVV.

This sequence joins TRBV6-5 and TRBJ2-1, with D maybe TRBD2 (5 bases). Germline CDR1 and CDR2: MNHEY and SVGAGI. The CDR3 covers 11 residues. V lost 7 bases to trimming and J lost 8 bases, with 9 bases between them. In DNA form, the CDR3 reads TGTGCCAGCACGACGAGGGATGAGCAGTTCTTC. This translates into CASTTRDEQFF.

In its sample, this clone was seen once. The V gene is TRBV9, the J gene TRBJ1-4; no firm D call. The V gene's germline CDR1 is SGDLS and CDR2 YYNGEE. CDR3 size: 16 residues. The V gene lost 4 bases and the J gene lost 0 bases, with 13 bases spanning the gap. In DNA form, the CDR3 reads TGTGCCAGCAGCCCCCGTCCCACAGCAACTAATGAAAAACTGTTTTTT. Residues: CASSPRPTATNEKLFF.

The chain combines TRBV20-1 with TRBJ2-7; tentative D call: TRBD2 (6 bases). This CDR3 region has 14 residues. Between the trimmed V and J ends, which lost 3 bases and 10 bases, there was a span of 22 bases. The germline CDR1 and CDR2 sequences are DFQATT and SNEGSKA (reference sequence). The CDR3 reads CSASSPPGGAFQYF. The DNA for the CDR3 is TGCAGTGCTAGTTCCCCCCCAGGAGGGGCGTTCCAGTACTTC.

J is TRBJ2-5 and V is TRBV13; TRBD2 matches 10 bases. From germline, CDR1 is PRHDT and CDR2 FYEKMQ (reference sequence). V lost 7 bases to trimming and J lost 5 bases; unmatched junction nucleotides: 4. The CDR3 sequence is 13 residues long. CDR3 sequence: CASNLAGEETQYF. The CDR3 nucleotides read TGTGCCAGCAACCTAGCGGGGGAGGAGACCCAGTACTTC.

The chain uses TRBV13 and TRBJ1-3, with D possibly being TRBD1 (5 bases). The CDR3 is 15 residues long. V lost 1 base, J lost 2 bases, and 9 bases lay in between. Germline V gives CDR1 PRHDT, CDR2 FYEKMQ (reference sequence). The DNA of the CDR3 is TGTGCCAGCAGCTTAGTCGGGGGGGCTGGAAACACCATATATTTT. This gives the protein CASSLVGGAGNTIYF.

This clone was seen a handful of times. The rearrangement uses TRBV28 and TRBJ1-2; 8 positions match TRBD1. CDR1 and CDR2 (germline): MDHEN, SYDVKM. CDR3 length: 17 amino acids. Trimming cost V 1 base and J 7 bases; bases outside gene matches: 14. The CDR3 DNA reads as TGTGCCAGCAGTTTATACGTAGGACAGGGCCCGGGGCGTGGCTACACCTTC. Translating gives CASSLYVGQGPGRGYTF.

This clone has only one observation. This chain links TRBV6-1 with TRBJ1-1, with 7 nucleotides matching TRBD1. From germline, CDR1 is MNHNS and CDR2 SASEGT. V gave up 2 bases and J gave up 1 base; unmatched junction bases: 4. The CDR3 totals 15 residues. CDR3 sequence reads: CASSEQGVRNTEAFF. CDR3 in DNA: TGTGCCAGCAGTGAACAGGGGGTAAGGAACACTGAAGCTTTCTTT.

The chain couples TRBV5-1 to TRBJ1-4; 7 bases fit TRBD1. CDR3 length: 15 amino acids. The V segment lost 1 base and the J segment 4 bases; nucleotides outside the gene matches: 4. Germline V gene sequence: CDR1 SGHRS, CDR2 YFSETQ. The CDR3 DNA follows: TGCGCCAGCAGCTTGTTGGGACAGATTAATGAAAAACTGTTTTTT. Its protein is CASSLLGQINEKLFF.

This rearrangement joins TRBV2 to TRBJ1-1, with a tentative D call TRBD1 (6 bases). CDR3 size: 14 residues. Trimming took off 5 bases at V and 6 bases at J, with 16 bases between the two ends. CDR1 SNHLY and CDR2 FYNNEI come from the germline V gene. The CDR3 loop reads CASSPTGLKAEAFF. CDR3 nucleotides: TGTGCCAGCAGTCCTACAGGGCTAAAGGCTGAAGCTTTCTTT.

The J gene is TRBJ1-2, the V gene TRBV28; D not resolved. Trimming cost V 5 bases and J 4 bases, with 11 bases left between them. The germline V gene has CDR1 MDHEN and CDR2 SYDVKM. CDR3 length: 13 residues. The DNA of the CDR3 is TGTGCCAGCAGTACTATCGTCCCCTATGGCTACACCTTC. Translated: CASSTIVPYGYTF.

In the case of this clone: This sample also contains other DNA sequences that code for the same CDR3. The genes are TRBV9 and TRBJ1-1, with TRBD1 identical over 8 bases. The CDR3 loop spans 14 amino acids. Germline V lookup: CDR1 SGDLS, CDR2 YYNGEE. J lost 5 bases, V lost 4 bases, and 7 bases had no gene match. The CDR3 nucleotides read TGTGCCAGCAGCTCCGGACAGGGAGGAACTGAAGCTTTCTTT. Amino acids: CASSSGQGGTEAFF.

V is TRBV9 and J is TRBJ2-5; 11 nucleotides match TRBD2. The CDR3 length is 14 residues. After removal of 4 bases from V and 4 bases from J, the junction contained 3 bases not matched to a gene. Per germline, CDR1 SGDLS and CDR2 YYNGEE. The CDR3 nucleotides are TGTGCCAGCAGCCCTGGGACTAGCGGAGAGACCCAGTACTTC. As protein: CASSPGTSGETQYF. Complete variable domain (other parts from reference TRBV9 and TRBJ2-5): DSGVTQTPKHLITATGQRVTLRCSPRSGDLSVYWYQQSLDQGLQFLIQYYNGEERAKGNILERFSAQQFPDLHSELNLSSLELGDSALYFCASSPGTSGETQYFGPGTRLLVL.

DNA for the CDR3: TGTGCCAGCAGTTTATGGAGGCGGTTTTTCCAAGAGACCCAGTACTTC. Amino acids: CASSLWRRFFQETQYF. The gene calls are TRBV28 and TRBJ2-5; D unclear. The V end lost 0 bases, the J end lost 1 base, and 12 bases lay between the germline ends. The CDR3 covers 16 residues. Germline lookup yields CDR1 MDHEN and CDR2 SYDVKM. Using reference TRBV28 and TRBJ2-5 for the parts outside the CDR3, the full variable domain is DVKVTQSSRYLVKRTGEKVFLECVQDMDHENMFWYRQDPGLGLRLIYFSYDVKMKEKGDIPEGYSVSREKKERFSLILESASTNQTSMYLCASSLWRRFFQETQYFGPGTRLLVL.